This T cell receptor beta chain was found in a study of beta chain features in type 1 diabetes. Study-level results: Naive, central memory and Treg TCRB repertoires seemed to resemble each other more closely in patients than they did in healthy donors. Researchers caution that PCR might favor shorter templates, equally among patients and controls.

Investigators reverse transcribed all isolated RNA, so they sequenced expressed TCRB transcripts. Repertoires were generated with immunoSEQ multiplex PCR, while TCRdb's copy carries only in-frame clones and drops some. This sample has approximately 400,000 clones, with approximately 16% found just once. The table lists this clone with a few counts. What it recognizes is unknown. Germline CDR1 and CDR2: MDHEN and SYDVKM. With 5 bases clipped from V and 3 bases from J, the junction kept 10 bases outside the gene matches. The CDR3 is 15 amino acids. This clonotype originated in a young woman in good health. Sequences were obtained from naive CD4+ T cells from blood. V gene TRBV28 combines with J gene TRBJ2-7; 7 positions match TRBD1. In nucleotides, the CDR3 is TGTGCCAGCAGTGCCGTTACAGGGGCCCTCTACGAGCAGTACTTC. Its translation: CASSAVTGALYEQYF.